The clone carrying this T cell receptor (beta chain) occurred a few times. This sample was included in a study of blood T cell repertoires in COVID-19. Looking at the study overall: Samples of COVID-19 (acute and convalescent) were obtained from the United States, Italy and Spain. PBMCs, B-cell-depleted T cells, or T cells provided the cDNA or gDNA that made up the material.

With 10 bases clipped from V and 2 bases from J, the junction kept 5 bases outside the gene matches. In germline, CDR1 is ENHRY, CDR2 SYGVKD. This CDR3 contains 12 residues. Original handling: Reference gene primers were amplified, and this amplification served to estimate nucleated cell counts. Using immunoSEQ multiplex PCR, the repertoire was profiled, and TCRdb retains in-frame clones only, with some absent. The DNA gave D and trimming, while V, J and clone size come from that table. The sample yields 150,000 to 200,000 clones, around 77% seen once. The genes are TRBV10-3 and TRBJ2-7; 7 bases match TRBD2. Input material: peripheral blood. This TCR came from a man between 65 and 85 years old with acute or convalescent COVID-19. The CDR3 DNA sequence: TGTGCCACGGAGGCGGGGGCCTACGAGCAGTACTTC. This gives the protein CATEAGAYEQYF.